These 11 T cell receptor beta chains were sequenced from one sample in a study of blood T cell repertoires in COVID-19. Produced via immunoSEQ multiplex PCR; TCRdb's table is partial and in-frame only. The sample has about 74,000 clones, around four fifths seen once. Input material: peripheral blood. The receptors come from a man between 65 and 80 years old with acute or convalescent COVID-19.

The genes are TRBV18 and TRBJ2-5; 8 nucleotides agree with TRBD1. This CDR3 spans 16 amino acids. CDR1 and CDR2 from the germline V gene are KGHSH and LQKENI. V gave up 3 bases and J gave up 5 bases; unmatched junction bases: 11. In nucleotides, the CDR3 is TGTGCCAGCTCACCGCCGGGACAGGCCTTGAGGGAGACCCAGTACTTC. Translating it yields CASSPPGQALRETQYF.

The rearrangement links TRBV6-5 to TRBJ1-2, with D possibly matching TRBD1 (5 bases). Germline lookup yields CDR1 MNHEY and CDR2 SVGAGI. CDR3 length: 12 residues. Trimming took off 6 bases at V and 4 bases at J, with 9 bases between the two ends. Here the CDR3 DNA reads TGTGCCAGCAGGGACACAGTCTATGGCTACACCTTC. Protein: CASRDTVYGYTF.

This clone was detected a few times. The CDR3 bases are TGTGCCAGCAGCCAAGATAGTCCCCCGGGACAGGGTTCGGTAGATACGCAGTATTTT. Its protein product is CASSQDSPPGQGSVDTQYF. V gene TRBV4-2 combines with J gene TRBJ2-3; 9 bases match TRBD1. Trimming at V came to 0 bases and at J to 5 bases, leaving 15 bases not matched to a gene. Germline values: CDR1 LGHNA, CDR2 YNFKEQ. This CDR3 has 19 residues.

This clone is a singleton in its sample. The rearrangement links TRBV29-1 to TRBJ1-2, with D tentatively TRBD1 (5 bases). The ends were cut back, 2 bases at V and 7 bases at J, with 14 bases in the middle. This CDR3 comprises 13 residues. CDR1 and CDR2 (germline): SQVTM, ANQGSEA. The CDR3: CSVETGLFVGYTF. The CDR3 DNA sequence: TGCAGCGTTGAAACGGGACTGTTCGTTGGCTACACCTTC.

This clone was detected only a few times. CDR3 in amino acids: CASRPDRVGTDTQYF. The CDR3 nucleotides read TGTGCCAGCAGGCCCGACAGGGTGGGCACAGATACGCAGTATTTT. This chain links TRBV6-6 with TRBJ2-3, with TRBD1 matching over 7 bases. CDR1 is MNHNY, CDR2 SVGAGI, per germline (reference sequence). The CDR3 is 15 residues long. V was clipped by 6 bases and J by 1 base; unmatched bases: 7.

V gene TRBV2 combines with J gene TRBJ2-7; the D gene is possibly TRBD2 (5 bases). The V and J ends lost 1 base and 2 bases respectively, with 12 bases between them. This CDR3 is built from 15 residues. Germline V gene data show CDR1 as SNHLY and CDR2 as FYNNEI. CDR3 region: CASSEGLSVTYEQYF. CDR3 DNA: TGTGCCAGCAGTGAAGGCCTTAGCGTCACCTACGAGCAGTACTTC.

This clone was seen only a few times. The chain joins TRBV19 to TRBJ1-2, with D uncertain. The germline V gene encodes CDR1 LNHDA and CDR2 SQIVND (reference sequence). The CDR3 has 14 amino acids. Trimming removed 7 bases from V and 0 bases from J, with 12 bases in between. The CDR3 DNA reads as TGTGCCAGTACCATAGGCACAGCTAACTATGGCTACACCTTC. Translating gives CASTIGTANYGYTF.

The chain is built from TRBV11-3 and TRBJ2-1, with D perhaps TRBD1 (6 bases). CDR3 length: 16 residues. Trimming removed 2 bases at V and 9 bases at J, with 20 bases between. Per germline, CDR1 SGHNT and CDR2 YENEEA. The chain's CDR3 is CASSLTTGSLPGEQFF. The CDR3 nucleotides read TGTGCCAGCAGCTTAACGACAGGTTCTCTCCCCGGTGAGCAGTTCTTC.

The chain links TRBV6-5 to TRBJ1-2, with a tentative D call TRBD1 (5 bases). The CDR3 has 13 amino acids. Germline V gene data show CDR1 as MNHEY and CDR2 as SVGAGI. The V end lost 4 bases, the J end lost 3 bases, and 9 bases lay between the germline ends. The chain's CDR3 is CASSLRQHYGYTF. DNA for the CDR3: TGTGCCAGCAGTTTAAGACAGCACTATGGCTACACCTTC.

The rearrangement joins TRBV7-2 to TRBJ2-1, with TRBD2 matching over 7 bases. Germline loops: CDR1 SGHTA, CDR2 FQGNSA. This CDR3 contains 17 residues. Trimming took 1 base from V and 7 from J; bases not matched to a gene: 13. The CDR3 DNA reads as TGTGCCAGCAGCTTAGGGTACGGAGCGGGGTCTGCGAATGAGCAGTTCTTC. It encodes CASSLGYGAGSANEQFF.

The rearrangement uses TRBV5-1 and TRBJ2-7; maybe TRBD1 (6 bases). Deletions cut 4 bases from V and 6 bases from J, with 23 bases between. CDR3 length equals 16 residues. CDR1 and CDR2 from the germline V gene are SGHRS and YFSETQ. CDR3 in DNA: TGCGCCAGCAGCCCCGGAGAAGGGGGTGGGTTTGGCGAGCAGTACTTC. Its translation: CASSPGEGGGFGEQYF.